The 16 T cell receptor beta chains below come from one sample, sequenced in a study of T-cell memory formation after mild COVID-19. TCRdb re-called the 5' RACE reads through MiXCR, storing one row per CDR3 protein. The sample holds 350,000 to 450,000 distinct CDR3 sequences, over 25% seen once. Sequencing was performed on PBMCs or a T cell subset sorted from them (not recorded which). These receptors all come from an adult woman who had mild COVID-19 (a few samples of this study predate the infection). Cell type and time point are not known.

This chain links TRBV2 with TRBJ2-7, with TRBD1 identical over 9 bases. Germline values: CDR1 SNHLY, CDR2 FYNNEI. The ends lost 6 bases at V and 4 bases at J; junction bases unmatched: 10. The CDR3 loop spans 15 amino acids. The CDR3 loop reads CASRPGTGIGYEQYF. CDR3 in DNA: TGTGCCAGCAGGCCTGGGACAGGGATTGGTTACGAGCAGTACTTC.

The rearrangement joins TRBV9 to TRBJ2-3, with D possibly TRBD1 on 5 matching bases. This CDR3 is 14 amino acids long. CDR1 and CDR2 (germline): SGDLS, YYNGEE. Trimming took off 0 bases at V and 0 bases at J, with 5 bases between the two ends. CDR3 DNA: TGTGCCAGCAGCGTAGCAGGGAGCACAGATACGCAGTATTTT. It specifies CASSVAGSTDTQYF.

The J gene is TRBJ1-5, the V gene TRBV3-1; D call uncertain. Trimming took 1 base from V and 2 from J, leaving 12 bases between them. The CDR3 runs 16 residues. Germline CDR1 and CDR2: LGHDT and YNNKEL (reference sequence). The CDR3 here is CASSQGPGRGNQPQHF. In DNA form, the CDR3 reads TGTGCCAGCAGCCAAGGCCCGGGAAGGGGCAATCAGCCCCAGCATTTT.

The chain carries TRBV6-1 and TRBJ1-4; TRBD1 might be the D (6 bases). Germline V CDR1 and CDR2: MNHNS, SASEGT. The CDR3 length is 12 residues. The V end was cut by 6 bases, the J end by 8 bases, with 10 bases between. CDR3: CASRDSDEKLFF. The CDR3 DNA sequence: TGTGCCAGCAGGGACAGCGACGAAAAACTGTTTTTT.

The gene calls are TRBV6-6 and TRBJ1-2, with D unresolved. CDR1 is MNHNY and CDR2 is SVGAGI in the germline V gene (reference sequence). The CDR3 extends over 11 amino acids. V was shortened by 6 bases and J by 3 bases, with 5 bases between the two germline ends. CDR3 nucleotide sequence: TGTGCCAGCAGGGTCGACTATGGCTACACCTTC. Translating gives CASRVDYGYTF.

CDR3 region: CASSPPWTGQETQYF. The CDR3 coding sequence is TGTGCCAGCTCACCCCCCTGGACAGGGCAAGAGACCCAGTACTTC. The chain has TRBV18 and TRBJ2-5, with 8 bases that match TRBD1. The V gene's germline CDR1 is KGHSH and CDR2 LQKENI. The CDR3 is 15 amino acids. The V segment lost 3 bases and the J segment 2 bases; nucleotides outside the gene matches: 5.

The rearrangement links TRBV12-3 or TRBV12-4 to TRBJ2-2; D might be TRBD2 (5 bases). V shed 5 bases and J shed 2 bases, with 15 bases lying between them. The CDR3 length is 16 residues. This CDR3 is CASSGTGNINTGELFF. Here the CDR3 DNA reads TGTGCCAGCAGTGGAACGGGAAATATCAACACCGGGGAGCTGTTTTTT.

The CDR3 sequence is CATTWDSWDEQFF. CDR3 in DNA: TGTGCCACCACCTGGGACAGTTGGGATGAGCAGTTCTTC. This rearrangement joins TRBV24-1 to TRBJ2-1; the match to TRBD1 covers 7 bases. V shed 8 bases, J shed 8 bases, and the junction held 8 bases outside the gene matches. Looked up from germline, CDR1 is KGHDR and CDR2 is SFDVKD. The CDR3 has 13 residues.

This clonotype was counted between two and nine times. J is TRBJ1-2 and V is TRBV7-8; 9 positions match TRBD1. V was pared by 1 base and J by 5 bases, with 8 bases of the junction left unmatched. This CDR3 has 16 residues. The germline gives CDR1 SGHVS, CDR2 FQNEAQ. The CDR3 reads CASSLVRDRERYGYTF. The DNA of the CDR3 is TGTGCCAGCAGCTTAGTCCGGGACAGGGAGAGGTATGGCTACACCTTC.

Concerning this clonotype: The junction does not match germline at one end; this may be a read error. V and J are TRBV7-7 and TRBJ2-4, with D tentatively TRBD2 (6 bases). The CDR3 has 13 residues. The germline V gene has CDR1 SSHAT and CDR2 FNYEAQ (reference sequence). CDR3 nucleotides: TGTGCTAGCAGCTTAGATCGGGGGTCCATTCAGTACTTC. Its protein product is CASSLDRGSIQYF. Drawing the rest from reference TRBV7-7 and TRBJ2-4, the complete variable domain is GAGVSQSPRYKVTKRGQDVTLRCDPISSHATLYWYQQALGQGPEFLTYFNYEAQPDKSGLPSDRFSAERPEGSISTLTIQRTEQRDSAMYRCASSLDRGSIQYFGAGTRLSVL.

This clonotype was seen a few times. The chain carries TRBV7-9 and TRBJ2-5; no clear D. Germline CDR1 is SEHNR and CDR2 is FQNEAQ (reference sequence). There are 13 residues in the CDR3. V was cut by 5 bases and J by 5 bases, with 12 bases left in between. CDR3 sequence: CASSLSEVETQYF. The CDR3, as DNA: TGTGCCAGCAGCCTCTCTGAGGTGGAGACCCAGTACTTC.

The chain couples TRBV12-3 or TRBV12-4 to TRBJ2-1; D assignment may be TRBD1 or TRBD2 (6 bases each). Trimming shortened V by 4 bases and J by 3 bases, and 19 bases separated the two germline ends. The CDR3 sequence is 17 residues long. The CDR3 loop reads CASSSPRLGGVYNEQFF. The CDR3 DNA reads TGTGCCAGCAGTTCCCCCCGACTAGGGGGAGTCTACAATGAGCAGTTCTTC.

This chain links TRBV24-1 with TRBJ2-5; 10 nucleotides match TRBD2. Germline CDR1 KGHDR, CDR2 SFDVKD. J lost 1 base, V lost 5 bases, and 3 bases had no gene match. The CDR3 is 15 amino acids. The CDR3 loop reads CATSGASGGQETQYF. Here the CDR3 DNA reads TGTGCCACCAGTGGAGCTAGCGGGGGCCAAGAGACCCAGTACTTC.

The chain uses TRBV5-1 and TRBJ2-7; D gene unclear. The CDR3 totals 13 residues. V gave up 0 bases and J gave up 1 base, with 5 bases separating them. Germline values: CDR1 SGHRS, CDR2 YFSETQ. The CDR3 protein is CASSLGESYEQYF. CDR3 DNA: TGCGCCAGCAGCTTGGGGGAATCCTACGAGCAGTACTTC.

The genes are TRBV3-1 and TRBJ2-5; 8 bases are a match to TRBD2. Trimming removed 3 bases from V and 0 bases from J; junction bases left unmatched: 0. Germline V gives CDR1 LGHDT, CDR2 YNNKEL (reference sequence). The CDR3 length is 14 residues. DNA of the CDR3: TGTGCCAGCAGCCATAGCGGGGACCAAGAGACCCAGTACTTC. This codes for CASSHSGDQETQYF.

Only a few counts were recorded for this clonotype. The CDR3: CASSQVHPRLAVISTDTQYF. CDR3 DNA sequence: TGTGCCAGCAGCCAAGTACATCCCCGACTAGCGGTAATAAGCACAGATACGCAGTATTTT. The chain uses TRBV14 and TRBJ2-3; 9 bases fit TRBD2. After removal of 1 base from V and 0 bases from J, the junction contained 14 bases not matched to a gene. The CDR3 loop spans 20 amino acids. CDR1 SGHDN and CDR2 FVKESK come from the germline V gene.